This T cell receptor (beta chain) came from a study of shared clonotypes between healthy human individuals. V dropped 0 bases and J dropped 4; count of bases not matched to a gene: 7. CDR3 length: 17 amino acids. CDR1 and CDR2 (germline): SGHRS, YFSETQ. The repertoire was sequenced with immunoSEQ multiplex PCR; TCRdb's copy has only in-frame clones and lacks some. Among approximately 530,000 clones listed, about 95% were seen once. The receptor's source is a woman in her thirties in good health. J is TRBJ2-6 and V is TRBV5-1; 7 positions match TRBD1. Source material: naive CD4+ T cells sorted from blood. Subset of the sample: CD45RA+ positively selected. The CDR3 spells CASSLDNRGDGANVLTF. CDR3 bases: TGCGCCAGCAGCTTGGATAACAGGGGAGACGGGGCCAACGTCCTGACTTTC.